A single sample gave rise to the 22 T cell receptor beta chains below, sequenced in a study of blood T cell repertoires in COVID-19. This table comes from immunoSEQ multiplex PCR, and its TCRdb copy is limited to in-frame clones, with some not included. This sample has approximately 80,000 clones; roughly 88% occur once, and the top ten carry under 55%. Input material: peripheral blood. The receptors originated from a human donor in a cohort sampled during active COVID-19.

The V gene is TRBV12-5, the J gene TRBJ1-2; TRBD1 matches 7 bases. With 6 bases clipped from V and 1 base from J, the junction kept 5 bases outside the gene matches. Germline V gene sequence: CDR1 LGHNT, CDR2 FRNRAP. The CDR3 totals 14 residues. The CDR3 nucleotides are TGTGCTAGTGGGATTAACAGGGGTAACTATGGCTACACCTTC. Protein product: CASGINRGNYGYTF.

The chain combines TRBV28 with TRBJ1-6; 7 nucleotides agree with TRBD1. CDR1 and CDR2 (germline): MDHEN, SYDVKM. V shed 6 bases and J 9 bases; nucleotides not matched to a gene: 11. This CDR3 spans 15 amino acids. The CDR3 coding sequence is TGTGCCAGCAGGTACCGGGACAGAACCCTTTCACCCCTCCACTTT. Translated, it gives CASRYRDRTLSPLHF.

The chain's CDR3 is CASSPTSGRYEQFF. The DNA for the CDR3 is TGTGCCAGCTCACCAACTAGCGGGAGATATGAGCAGTTCTTC. The chain employs TRBV18 and TRBJ2-1; 11 positions match TRBD2. Per germline, CDR1 KGHSH and CDR2 LQKENI. The CDR3 loop spans 14 amino acids. After removal of 2 bases from V and 8 bases from J, the junction contained 2 bases not matched to a gene. Complete variable domain (other parts from reference TRBV18 and TRBJ2-1): NAGVMQNPRHLVRRRGQEARLRCSPMKGHSHVYWYRQLPEEGLKFMVYLQKENIIDESGMPKERFSAEFPKEGPSILRIQQVVRGDSAAYFCASSPTSGRYEQFFGPGTRLTVL.

The rearrangement joins TRBV7-2 to TRBJ1-5; D is unclear. V lost 2 bases to trimming and J lost 0 bases, with 8 bases between them. This CDR3 spans 15 amino acids. From germline, CDR1 is SGHTA and CDR2 FQGNSA. CDR3 protein: CASSLIGDSNQPQHF. For the CDR3, the DNA is TGTGCCAGCAGCTTAATCGGGGATAGCAATCAGCCCCAGCATTTT.

V and J are TRBV7-8 and TRBJ2-1; weak D call: TRBD2 (7 bases). CDR3 length: 15 residues. The ends were cut back, 6 bases at V and 2 bases at J, with 14 bases in the middle. The germline V gene encodes CDR1 SGHVS and CDR2 FQNEAQ. CDR3 residues: CASSFRGGTYNEQFF. In nucleotides, the CDR3 is TGTGCCAGCAGTTTTAGGGGGGGTACCTACAATGAGCAGTTCTTC. The whole variable domain, remainder taken from reference TRBV7-8 and TRBJ2-1, is GAGVSQSPRYKVAKRGQDVALRCDPISGHVSLFWYQQALGQGPEFLTYFQNEAQLDKSGLPSDRFFAERPEGSVSTLKIQRTQQEDSAVYLCASSFRGGTYNEQFFGPGTRLTVL.

The chain has TRBV6-2 or TRBV6-3 and TRBJ1-1; the D gene is possibly TRBD1 (6 bases). Trimming took 5 bases from V and 4 from J, leaving 23 bases between them. The germline V gene has CDR1 MNHEY and CDR2 SVGEGT. This CDR3 comprises 17 residues. This CDR3 reads CASSPNTGTITGTEAFF. In nucleotides, the CDR3 is TGTGCCAGCAGTCCCAATACAGGGACTATTACTGGCACTGAAGCTTTCTTT.

CDR3 sequence reads: CASSSARERIEKLFF. In nucleotides, the CDR3 is TGTGCCAGCAGCTCCGCGCGGGAGCGAATCGAAAAACTGTTTTTT. The chain carries TRBV7-9 and TRBJ1-4; D gene unclear. Trimming cost V 4 bases and J 8 bases, with 17 bases left between them. This CDR3 region has 15 residues. The germline CDR1 and CDR2 sequences are SEHNR and FQNEAQ (reference sequence).

The chain combines TRBV28 with TRBJ1-2, with D maybe TRBD1 (5 bases). Trimming took 8 bases from V and 9 from J, leaving 13 bases between them. The CDR3 is 11 residues long. Germline CDR1 and CDR2: MDHEN and SYDVKM. The CDR3 loop reads CASGGQLRYTF. The CDR3 nucleotides read TGTGCCAGCGGTGGACAATTGCGCTACACCTTC.

The gene calls are TRBV4-1 and TRBJ2-7; D remains unclear. Trimming stripped 4 bases from V and 3 bases from J, with 10 bases between. Germline CDR1 reads MGHRA; CDR2 reads YSYEKL. This CDR3 spans 13 amino acids. The CDR3 region is CASSRVRFYEQYF. The CDR3 DNA reads as TGCGCCAGCAGCCGGGTCAGGTTCTACGAGCAGTACTTC.

V and J are TRBV13 and TRBJ2-7, with TRBD2 identical over 9 bases. Germline-derived CDR1 and CDR2 are PRHDT and FYEKMQ (reference sequence). The CDR3 is 15 residues long. V trimming: 5 bases; J trimming: 3 bases; junction bases outside the gene matches: 8. CDR3 sequence (DNA): TGTGCCAGCAGCCCCAGACTAGCGGAGTTCTACGAGCAGTACTTC. Residues: CASSPRLAEFYEQYF. The full variable domain, in which reference TRBV13 and TRBJ2-7 provide the parts outside the CDR3, is AAGVIQSPRHLIKEKRETATLKCYPIPRHDTVYWYQQGPGQDPQFLISFYEKMQSDKGSIPDRFSAQQFSDYHSELNMSSLELGDSALYFCASSPRLAEFYEQYFGPGTRLTVT.

The V gene is TRBV11-2, the J gene TRBJ2-7; perhaps TRBD1 as D (5 bases). From germline, CDR1 is SGHAT and CDR2 FQNNGV. CDR3 size: 15 residues. V was clipped by 4 bases and J by 3 bases, with 16 bases between them. CDR3 sequence: CASSSSSGQGYEQYF. CDR3 bases: TGTGCCAGCAGCTCCAGTAGTGGGCAGGGCTACGAGCAGTACTTC.

The V call is TRBV7-2, the J call TRBJ1-2; TRBD1 aligns across 7 bases. This CDR3 comprises 17 residues. The V gene end was trimmed by 1 base and the J gene end by 2 bases; junction bases not matched to a gene: 10. From germline, CDR1 is SGHTA and CDR2 FQGNSA. The CDR3 DNA reads as TGTGCCAGCAGCTTAGGAGTGGGCAGGGGGAGGAACTATGGCTACACCTTC. This encodes CASSLGVGRGRNYGYTF.

CDR3 nucleotide sequence: TGTGCCAGCAGCAAGACAGGGGGCAAAGAAAAACTGTTTTTT. Its translation: CASSKTGGKEKLFF. The chain has TRBV28 and TRBJ1-4, with 10 nucleotides matching TRBD1. The V gene end was trimmed by 6 bases and the J gene end by 8 bases; junction bases not matched to a gene: 6. The CDR3 spans 14 residues. Germline V gives CDR1 MDHEN, CDR2 SYDVKM.

J is TRBJ2-1 and V is TRBV7-2; D remains ambiguous. This CDR3 is built from 14 residues. The ends were cut back, 1 base at V and 3 bases at J, with 7 bases in the middle. Germline CDR1 SGHTA, CDR2 FQGNSA. The CDR3 protein is CASSLDPGYNEQFF. CDR3 bases: TGTGCCAGCAGCTTAGATCCAGGCTACAATGAGCAGTTCTTC.

The rearrangement joins TRBV6-5 to TRBJ2-7, with a weak D call TRBD1 (5 bases). CDR1 and CDR2 from the germline V gene are MNHEY and SVGAGI. V was cut by 4 bases and J by 2 bases, with 15 bases left in between. The CDR3 length is 15 residues. CDR3 nucleotide sequence: TGTGCCAGCAGTTCAGGGCGGCCTACGACCTACGAGCAGTACTTC. Residues: CASSSGRPTTYEQYF.

The chain combines TRBV3-1 (or the pseudogene TRBV3-2) with TRBJ2-3; 8 bases align to TRBD2. The V gene end was trimmed by 4 bases and the J gene end by 5 bases; junction bases not matched to a gene: 17. Germline CDR1 reads LGHDT; CDR2 reads YNNKEL (reference sequence). There are 18 residues in the CDR3. The CDR3 loop is CASSPRVAGPRERDTQYF. CDR3 coding DNA: TGTGCCAGCAGCCCCAGAGTAGCGGGACCTAGAGAGAGAGATACGCAGTATTTT.

The genes are TRBV19 and TRBJ1-2; 8 bases are a match to TRBD1. Germline CDR1 is LNHDA and CDR2 is SQIVND (reference sequence). This CDR3 comprises 15 residues. V lost 7 bases and J lost 4; bases outside the gene matches: 11. The CDR3 spells CASMSQPDRGYGYTF. CDR3 DNA: TGTGCCAGTATGAGTCAACCCGACAGGGGCTATGGCTACACCTTC.

This chain links TRBV7-2 with TRBJ1-4; 8 bases agree with TRBD1. The length of the CDR3 is 16 residues. V was clipped by 4 bases and J by 6 bases; unmatched bases: 10. Germline V gene sequence: CDR1 SGHTA, CDR2 FQGNSA. CDR3 region: CASSSPDRGVHEKLFF. CDR3 sequence (DNA): TGTGCCAGCAGCTCGCCCGACAGGGGTGTCCATGAAAAACTGTTTTTT.

The chain links TRBV6-6 to TRBJ2-2; D unresolved. The V gene lost 11 bases and the J gene lost 0 bases, with 16 bases spanning the gap. CDR1 and CDR2 (germline): MNHNY, SVGAGI (reference sequence). The CDR3 has 15 residues. In DNA, the CDR3 is TGTGCCGCAGCGTCGGTCCGGGCGAACACCGGGGAGCTGTTTTTT. Encoded protein: CAAASVRANTGELFF.

Written as DNA, the CDR3 is TGTGCCAGCAGCCAATTACAGGGGGCAGGAAACACCATATATTTT. It encodes CASSQLQGAGNTIYF. This sequence joins TRBV4-2 and TRBJ1-3; 9 bases are shared with TRBD1. J was trimmed by 4 bases and V by 2 bases; bases with no gene match: 3. Per the germline V gene, CDR1 is LGHNA and CDR2 is YNFKEQ. There are 15 residues in the CDR3.

V usage is TRBV7-3 and J usage is TRBJ2-1; 8 bases fit TRBD1. The CDR3 has 15 amino acids. The germline CDR1 and CDR2 sequences are SGHTA and FQGTGA. The ends lost 5 bases at V and 3 bases at J; junction bases unmatched: 6. In nucleotides, the CDR3 is TGTGCCAGCAGCCTCGGGACAGGATACTACAATGAGCAGTTCTTC. It is translated as CASSLGTGYYNEQFF.

The chain couples TRBV7-9 to TRBJ2-7; maybe TRBD1 (6 bases). This CDR3 has 15 residues. The germline gives CDR1 SEHNR, CDR2 FQNEAQ (reference sequence). V lost 2 bases, J lost 5 bases, and 16 bases lay in between. CDR3: CASSLISVEGDEQYF. The CDR3 DNA follows: TGTGCCAGCAGCTTAATTTCAGTTGAGGGGGACGAGCAGTACTTC.